One sample yielded the 8 T cell receptor beta chains listed below, sequenced in a study of blood T cell repertoires in COVID-19. Method: immunoSEQ multiplex PCR; TCRdb's copy keeps in-frame clones and lacks some. This sample yields 68,000 or so clones, of which 75% to 90% are seen a single time; 7% to 10% belongs to the top ten. Input material: peripheral blood. These receptors came from a man aged 50 to 60 with active COVID-19.

This chain links TRBV7-2 with TRBJ2-4; 10 bases match TRBD2. CDR3 size: 17 residues. With 1 base clipped from V and 5 bases from J, the junction kept 8 bases outside the gene matches. Germline V CDR1 and CDR2: SGHTA, FQGNSA. CDR3 in DNA: TGTGCCAGCAGCTTAGGTGGGGCTAGCGGGGGAGAAAACATTCAGTACTTC. Its translation: CASSLGGASGGENIQYF. Filled out from reference TRBV7-2 and TRBJ2-4, the complete variable domain reads GAGVSQSPSNKVTEKGKDVELRCDPISGHTALYWYRQSLGQGLEFLIYFQGNSAPDKSGLPSDRFSAERTGGSVSTLTIQRTQQEDSAVYLCASSLGGASGGENIQYFGAGTRLSVL.

The chain is built from TRBV28 and TRBJ2-7, with TRBD1 as a possible D gene (5 bases). Per the germline V gene, CDR1 is MDHEN and CDR2 is SYDVKM. Trimming left V 6 bases short and J 1 base short, with 10 bases between. This CDR3 comprises 13 residues. CDR3 loop: CASRLQGSYEQYF. CDR3 bases: TGTGCCAGCAGATTGCAGGGTTCCTACGAGCAGTACTTC.

The rearrangement links TRBV12-2 to TRBJ2-7; no DNA check was done on the table's D call, TRBD2. TRBV12-2 is classified as a pseudogene. CDR3 length: 15 amino acids. CDR3 bases: TGTGCAAGTCGCCCAAGCTCCATGACTACCTACGAGCAGTACTTC. Its translation is CASRPSSMTTYEQYF.

The chain couples TRBV19 to TRBJ1-6, with D possibly being TRBD1 (5 bases). CDR3 size: 17 residues. Deletions cut 3 bases from V and 10 bases from J, with 22 bases between. Germline V gene data show CDR1 as LNHDA and CDR2 as SQIVND (reference sequence). DNA of the CDR3: TGTGCCAGTAGTATGGCGCTTGGGGCCGCAAGTTCGTCACCCCTCCACTTT. Its translation is CASSMALGAASSSPLHF.

V gene TRBV7-8 combines with J gene TRBJ2-3; possibly TRBD2 for D (6 bases). Germline CDR1 and CDR2: SGHVS and FQNEAQ. The CDR3 contains 16 residues. Trimming shortened V by 5 bases and J by 2 bases, and 17 bases separated the two germline ends. The CDR3 nucleotides are TGTGCCAGCAGCCAAAGGGGTCGGGGACTCACAGATACGCAGTATTTT. It translates to CASSQRGRGLTDTQYF.

CDR3 sequence reads: CASSHALGRGYEQFF. Written as DNA, the CDR3 is TGCGCCAGCAGCCACGCGCTCGGCAGGGGGTATGAGCAGTTCTTC. This chain connects TRBV4-3 to TRBJ2-1; TRBD1 matches at 7 bases. This CDR3 comprises 15 residues. The junction had 10 bases not matched to a gene; V was cut back by 3 bases and J by 8 bases. Germline V gene sequence: CDR1 LGHNA, CDR2 YSLEER.

This chain connects TRBV3-1 (or the pseudogene TRBV3-2) to TRBJ2-1, with D possibly matching TRBD1 (5 bases). Trimming removed 4 bases at V and 0 bases at J, with 22 bases between. Germline CDR1 reads LGHDT; CDR2 reads YNNKEL (reference sequence). This CDR3 spans 19 amino acids. Written as DNA, the CDR3 is TGTGCCAGCAGCCCCCCGACAAGGGGAATACTCAGCTCCTACAATGAGCAGTTCTTC. Translated, it gives CASSPPTRGILSSYNEQFF.

V and J are TRBV5-5 and TRBJ2-3, with 8 bases matching TRBD1. The CDR3 spans 14 residues. Trimming removed 4 bases from V and 5 bases from J; junction bases left unmatched: 6. Germline V gene lookup returns CDR1 SGHKS and CDR2 YYEKEE (reference sequence). CDR3 loop: CASSVGQGLDTQYF. The CDR3 DNA follows: TGTGCCAGCAGCGTAGGACAGGGATTAGATACGCAGTATTTT. Filled out from reference TRBV5-5 and TRBJ2-3, the complete variable domain reads DAGVTQSPTHLIKTRGQQVTLRCSPISGHKSVSWYQQVLGQGPQFIFQYYEKEERGRGNFPDRFSARQFPNYSSELNVNALLLGDSALYLCASSVGQGLDTQYFGPGTRLTVL.